This record covers a single T cell receptor (beta chain). What it binds is unknown. The PCR contained 60 Vbeta and 13 Jbeta primers. Repertoires were generated with immunoSEQ multiplex PCR, while TCRdb's copy carries only in-frame clones and drops some. The sample holds under 200,000 clones; about 71% are singletons and the top ten take 2.5% to 3.5%. The junction had 0 bases not matched to a gene; V was cut back by 5 bases and J by 7 bases. CDR3 size: 13 residues. Germline V gene sequence: CDR1 SEHNR, CDR2 FQNEAQ (reference sequence). The sample comes from a study of cytomegalovirus exposure and HLA in healthy donors. Study observations and caveats: TCR sequences were mostly rare, though some public TCRs occurred in many donors. A prior analysis recorded that most TCR beta V segments were productive about 87% or about 30% of the time. It was 164 TCR beta chains that were listed as cytomegalovirus-associated.

The sequencing sample was made of PBMCs. This receptor was obtained from a woman aged 40 to 49 in good health and CMV-seropositive. The chain links TRBV7-9 to TRBJ1-6; 9 positions match TRBD1. CDR3 in amino acids: CASSGTGNSPLHF. CDR3 nucleotide sequence: TGTGCCAGCAGCGGGACAGGGAATTCACCCCTCCACTTT.